This T cell receptor (beta chain) was captured in a study of T cells in Graves' hyperthyroidism and ophthalmopathy. This CDR3 region has 18 residues. Trimming shortened V by 0 bases and J by 2 bases, and 19 bases separated the two germline ends. CDR1 is LGHDT and CDR2 is YNNKEL in the germline V gene (reference sequence). This clonotype has at least ten counts. Authors of the study amplified TCR beta CDR3 regions from RNA transcripts. The HTBI primer set was used in a first-round RT-PCR of the TCR CDR3. In TCRdb, the multiplex PCR reads were re-called with MiXCR into one record per CDR3 protein. The table has more than 450,000 distinct CDR3 sequences, about 15% seen once.

Sequencing was done on a sample of blood. The rearrangement links TRBV3-1 to TRBJ2-5; tentatively, D is TRBD2 (5 bases). The receptor comes from a woman aged 40 to 49 with Graves' hyperthyroidism. The CDR3 bases are TGTGCCAGCAGCCAAGAGGGGTTGAGGGTCGCCGTTCAAGAGACCCAGTACTTC. Protein product: CASSQEGLRVAVQETQYF.